The 28 T cell receptor beta chains below all came from one sample that was sequenced in a study of tissue T cells after allogeneic stem cell transplantation (dated by TCRdb to the early 2020s). This specimen's time point label, per the study, means: human tissue collected at research (rapid) autopsy. The protocol used for the library was the immunoSEQ multiplex PCR assay. TCRdb's version of the immuneACCESS table is confined to in-frame rearrangements and falls short of the full clone set. An unresolved V gene accounts for under half of the shortfall where checked; the remainder is of unknown origin. This sample gives 4,000 or so clones in total; 74% of them show up just once. The top ten clones comprise approximately 9.1% of the sample. Sequences were derived from left colon tissue, sampled at autopsy. The receptor set was obtained from a woman between 18 and 55 years old with breast cancer.

The chain recombines TRBV7-2 with TRBJ1-1; 7 bases line up with TRBD1. CDR3 length equals 16 residues. J gave up 7 bases and V 1 base, and 12 bases lay outside the gene matches. Germline CDR1 is SGHTA and CDR2 is FQGNSA. Written as DNA, the CDR3 is TGTGCCAGCAGCTTAGTGTTAGATGGGACAGTTGATGAAGCTTTCTTT. Its translation is CASSLVLDGTVDEAFF.

This chain joins TRBV7-9 and TRBJ2-3, with D perhaps matching TRBD2 (5 bases). V was trimmed by 1 base and J by 0 bases, leaving 11 bases between them. The CDR3 contains 16 residues. Germline V gives CDR1 SEHNR, CDR2 FQNEAQ (reference sequence). CDR3: CASSLGGSSSTDTQYF. The CDR3, as DNA: TGTGCCAGCAGCTTAGGCGGGTCGTCTAGCACAGATACGCAGTATTTT.

This clone was counted a few times. J is TRBJ1-6 and V is TRBV9; D unresolved. V was cut by 2 bases and J by 7 bases, with 10 bases left in between. Germline V gene data show CDR1 as SGDLS and CDR2 as YYNGEE. The length of the CDR3 is 14 residues. CDR3 nucleotide sequence: TGTGCCAGCAGCGTGGACGGTTGGAATTCACCCCTCCACTTT. This sequence encodes CASSVDGWNSPLHF.

In nucleotides, the CDR3 is TGTGCCAGCTCACGTGGACAGGGAAGGAACACTGAAGCTTTCTTT. Encoded protein: CASSRGQGRNTEAFF. The chain employs TRBV18 and TRBJ1-1; 8 nucleotides match TRBD1. The J segment lost 1 base and the V segment lost 4 bases, leaving 5 bases of the junction unmatched. The CDR3 sequence is 15 residues long. Germline CDR1 is KGHSH and CDR2 is LQKENI.

The CDR3 nucleotides read TGTGCCAGCTCACCATCCGGGGGAAGGACTGAAGCTTTCTTT. It is translated as CASSPSGGRTEAFF. This sequence joins TRBV18 and TRBJ1-1, with D possibly TRBD1 on 5 matching bases. V shed 2 bases and J shed 5 bases, with 12 bases lying between them. The CDR3 extends over 14 amino acids. Germline CDR1 reads KGHSH; CDR2 reads LQKENI.

The chain is built from TRBV4-2 and TRBJ1-5; TRBD1 is a possible D gene (5 bases). The CDR3 loop spans 13 amino acids. V gave up 1 base and J gave up 7 bases, with 8 bases separating them. The germline gives CDR1 LGHNA, CDR2 YNFKEQ. DNA of the CDR3: TGTGCCAGCAGCCAAGGGGGGAACCAGCCCCAGCATTTT. As protein: CASSQGGNQPQHF.

The chain uses TRBV30 and TRBJ2-2, with a possible D match to TRBD1 (6 bases). V gave up 5 bases and J gave up 5 bases, with 12 bases separating them. The V gene's germline CDR1 is GTSNPN and CDR2 SVGIG (reference sequence). This CDR3 is 13 amino acids long. In nucleotides, the CDR3 is TGTGCCTGGCAGGGACAACGGACCGGGGAGCTGTTTTTT. Amino acid sequence: CAWQGQRTGELFF.

The genes are TRBV7-2 and TRBJ1-1, with TRBD1 matching 7 bases. This CDR3 comprises 14 residues. V gave up 6 bases and J gave up 4 bases; unmatched junction bases: 8. Germline CDR1 is SGHTA and CDR2 is FQGNSA. This CDR3 is CASSTGVSGTEAFF. CDR3 nucleotide sequence: TGTGCCAGCAGTACAGGGGTTAGCGGCACTGAAGCTTTCTTT.

Here the CDR3 reads CATSLFTGELFF. DNA for the CDR3: TGTGCCACCAGTCTGTTCACCGGGGAGCTGTTTTTT. This rearrangement joins TRBV24-1 to TRBJ2-2; no firm D call. There are 12 residues in the CDR3. V was shortened by 6 bases and J by 4 bases, with 5 bases between the two germline ends. From germline, CDR1 is KGHDR and CDR2 SFDVKD.

This clone was counted once. The genes are TRBV6-6 and TRBJ1-5; a weak D match, TRBD1 (6 bases). The CDR3 sequence is 14 residues long. The V end lost 0 bases, the J end lost 4 bases, and 7 bases lay between the germline ends. CDR1 is MNHNY, CDR2 SVGAGI, per germline (reference sequence). Here the CDR3 DNA reads TGTGCCAGCAGTTACTCCCAGGGGAATCAGCCCCAGCATTTT. Translated, it gives CASSYSQGNQPQHF.

This chain uses TRBV7-2 with TRBJ2-1, with a possible D match to TRBD2 (6 bases). The germline V gene has CDR1 SGHTA and CDR2 FQGNSA. This CDR3 has 13 amino acids. V lost 10 bases and J 6 bases, leaving 16 bases between the germline ends. CDR3 DNA: TGTGCCACCCAGGAGGGGCCATCCAATGAGCAGTTCTTC. Amino acid sequence: CATQEGPSNEQFF.

The V gene is TRBV19, the J gene TRBJ1-2, with TRBD1 as a possible D gene (5 bases). V lost 3 bases to trimming and J lost 6 bases, with 14 bases between them. The CDR3 has 14 amino acids. The germline CDR1 and CDR2 sequences are LNHDA and SQIVND (reference sequence). The CDR3 nucleotides read TGTGCCAGTAGTATTGGTCCCAGGGTGGATGGCTACACCTTC. Protein: CASSIGPRVDGYTF.

J is TRBJ1-1 and V is TRBV15; D ambiguous. Germline CDR1 and CDR2: LNHNV and YYDKDF (reference sequence). The V gene lost 0 bases and the J gene lost 7 bases, with 15 bases spanning the gap. The CDR3 sequence is 15 residues long. The CDR3 spells CATSRDPVVGGEAFF. As DNA, the CDR3 is TGTGCCACCAGCAGAGATCCCGTGGTGGGCGGTGAAGCTTTCTTT.

V usage is TRBV2 and J usage is TRBJ1-1, with no clear D. The CDR3 has 13 residues. Trimming removed 7 bases from V and 1 base from J, with 10 bases in between. Germline lookup yields CDR1 SNHLY and CDR2 FYNNEI. As DNA, the CDR3 is TGTGCCAGCATATCGGTGGGGAACACTGAAGCTTTCTTT. Amino acid sequence: CASISVGNTEAFF.

The V gene is TRBV2, the J gene TRBJ2-6; 9 positions match TRBD1. V was pared by 6 bases and J by 0 bases, with 3 bases of the junction left unmatched. Germline CDR1 SNHLY, CDR2 FYNNEI. The CDR3 spans 16 residues. The CDR3 is CASSRDRVSGANVLTF. The CDR3 bases are TGTGCCAGCAGCCGGGACAGGGTCTCTGGGGCCAACGTCCTGACTTTC.

Here the CDR3 reads CASSWGITTDGYTF. CDR3 bases: TGCGCCAGCAGCTGGGGGATCACAACGGATGGCTACACCTTC. The chain links TRBV5-1 to TRBJ1-2; tentative D call: TRBD1 (5 bases). Per the germline V gene, CDR1 is SGHRS and CDR2 is YFSETQ. The V and J ends lost 3 bases and 6 bases respectively, with 15 bases between them. There are 14 residues in the CDR3.

This clone was seen a handful of times. The chain joins TRBV19 to TRBJ1-3, with D tentatively TRBD1 (5 bases). Germline V CDR1 and CDR2: LNHDA, SQIVND (reference sequence). Trimming took 9 bases from V and 0 from J, leaving 15 bases between them. The CDR3 is 15 amino acids. The chain's CDR3 is CASAFWQGSGNTIYF. The CDR3 DNA reads as TGTGCCAGCGCTTTCTGGCAGGGCTCTGGAAACACCATATATTTT.

V gene TRBV6-4 combines with J gene TRBJ2-3; TRBD2 agrees at 8 bases. Germline V gene data show CDR1 as MRHNA and CDR2 as SNTAGT. This CDR3 comprises 14 residues. Losses at the gene ends were 3 bases for V and 6 bases for J; bases not matched to a gene: 5. The CDR3 region is CASSEAGVTDTQYF. CDR3 bases: TGTGCCAGCAGTGAAGCGGGAGTGACCGATACGCAGTATTTT.

Here the CDR3 reads CASSLRGRDGYTF. DNA for the CDR3: TGTGCCAGCAGTTTGAGGGGTAGGGATGGCTACACCTTC. The chain employs TRBV28 and TRBJ1-2, with D possibly being TRBD1 (5 bases). CDR1 MDHEN and CDR2 SYDVKM come from the germline V gene. V was trimmed by 3 bases and J by 6 bases, leaving 11 bases between them. CDR3 length: 13 residues.

The rearrangement joins TRBV7-2 to TRBJ1-5, with unresolved D. Germline loops: CDR1 SGHTA, CDR2 FQGNSA. Trimming removed 3 bases from V and 3 bases from J, with 12 bases in between. The CDR3 runs 15 residues. This CDR3 is CASSFRRGLNQPQHF. CDR3 sequence (DNA): TGTGCCAGCAGCTTCCGGCGGGGTCTCAATCAGCCCCAGCATTTT.

The chain employs TRBV4-3 and TRBJ2-7, with D perhaps TRBD2 (6 bases). This CDR3 is 16 amino acids long. Germline V gives CDR1 LGHNA, CDR2 YSLEER. Trimming took 0 bases from V and 3 from J, leaving 15 bases between them. CDR3 protein: CASSQDRGDLGYEQYF. CDR3 DNA: TGCGCCAGCAGCCAAGATCGAGGGGACTTAGGCTACGAGCAGTACTTC.

The V call is TRBV13, the J call TRBJ2-7; no clear D. Germline V gives CDR1 PRHDT, CDR2 FYEKMQ (reference sequence). The CDR3 extends over 13 amino acids. The germline V and J ends were trimmed by 1 base and 1 base, with 5 bases remaining between them. The DNA for the CDR3 is TGTGCCAGCAGCTTAGCTGGGTCCTACGAGCAGTACTTC. This gives the protein CASSLAGSYEQYF.

V usage is TRBV5-1 and J usage is TRBJ1-1, with 7 bases lining up with TRBD1. Looked up from germline, CDR1 is SGHRS and CDR2 is YFSETQ. V lost 4 bases and J lost 0; bases outside the gene matches: 6. The CDR3 consists of 15 residues. The CDR3 DNA reads as TGCGCCAGCAGCCCTTGGACAGGAGTGAACACTGAAGCTTTCTTT. Amino acid sequence: CASSPWTGVNTEAFF.

This clone was seen a single time. This rearrangement joins TRBV11-1 to TRBJ2-5, with D tentatively TRBD1 (6 bases). V gave up 6 bases and J gave up 5 bases, with 19 bases separating them. This CDR3 spans 15 amino acids. Per the germline V gene, CDR1 is SGHAT and CDR2 is FQDESV (reference sequence). CDR3 loop: CASRRDSAGAETQYF. The DNA for the CDR3 is TGTGCCAGCAGACGCGACTCAGCAGGGGCCGAGACCCAGTACTTC.

The chain combines TRBV27 with TRBJ2-1; no clear D. Germline lookup yields CDR1 MNHEY and CDR2 SMNVEV (reference sequence). The CDR3 consists of 12 residues. Trimming stripped 5 bases from V and 11 bases from J, with 13 bases between. The DNA for the CDR3 is TGTGCCAGCAGTCACGTACCGCCGAAGCAGTTCTTC. Translation: CASSHVPPKQFF.

The chain combines TRBV2 with TRBJ2-1; D may correspond to TRBD1 or TRBD2 (5 bases each). V gave up 4 bases and J gave up 5 bases, with 9 bases separating them. The germline V gene encodes CDR1 SNHLY and CDR2 FYNNEI. The CDR3 contains 13 residues. The CDR3 region has the DNA TGTGCCAGCAGTGCTGAGGGGAACAATGAGCAGTTCTTC. Encoded protein: CASSAEGNNEQFF.

The chain employs TRBV4-3 and TRBJ1-4, with a tentative D call TRBD1 (6 bases). The CDR3 is 17 amino acids. Germline values: CDR1 LGHNA, CDR2 YSLEER. The V gene lost 0 bases and the J gene lost 2 bases, with 13 bases spanning the gap. This CDR3 reads CASSQDFPGGTNEKLFF. In DNA, the CDR3 is TGCGCCAGCAGCCAAGATTTTCCCGGGGGCACTAATGAAAAACTGTTTTTT.

The chain carries TRBV19 and TRBJ1-6; D ambiguous. Deletions cut 4 bases from V and 9 bases from J, with 19 bases between. There are 16 residues in the CDR3. Looked up from germline, CDR1 is LNHDA and CDR2 is SQIVND (reference sequence). CDR3 in amino acids: CASSTPVRLRSSPLHF. The CDR3 nucleotides read TGTGCCAGTAGTACCCCGGTGCGGCTCAGGAGTTCACCCCTCCACTTT.